The clone carrying this TCR beta chain was counted only a few times. The CDR3 runs to 15 residues. Losses at the gene ends were 8 bases for V and 4 bases for J; bases not matched to a gene: 11. Germline-derived CDR1 and CDR2 are LNHNV and YYDKDF (reference sequence). Original analysis: Nucleated cell counts were estimated from reference gene primer amplification. Libraries were prepared by immunoSEQ multiplex PCR; TCRdb keeps only in-frame clonotypes and omits some of them. The V and J calls and clone size come from that table; D and trimming were worked out from the DNA. The table has about 110,000 clones, about three quarters seen once. These data originate in a study of blood T cell repertoires in COVID-19. At the level of the study: From T cells, B-cell-depleted T cells, or PBMCs came the material, which was cDNA or gDNA.

The TCR sequence derives from an elderly man with acute or convalescent COVID-19. The sequenced sample consisted of peripheral blood. J is TRBJ2-1 and V is TRBV15; TRBD2 agrees at 7 bases. CDR3 region: CATGHGGTVYNEQFF. CDR3 DNA sequence: TGTGCCACCGGCCACGGGGGGACTGTGTACAATGAGCAGTTCTTC.